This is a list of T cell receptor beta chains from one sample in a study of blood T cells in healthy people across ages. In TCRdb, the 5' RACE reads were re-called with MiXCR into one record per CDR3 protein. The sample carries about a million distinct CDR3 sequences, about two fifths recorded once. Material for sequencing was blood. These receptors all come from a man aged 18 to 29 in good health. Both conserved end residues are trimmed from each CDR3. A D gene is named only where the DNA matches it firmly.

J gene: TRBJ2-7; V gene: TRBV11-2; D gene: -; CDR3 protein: ASEGPNSYEQY
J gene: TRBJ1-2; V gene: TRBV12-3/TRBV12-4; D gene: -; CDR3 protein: ASSLAGAANYGYT
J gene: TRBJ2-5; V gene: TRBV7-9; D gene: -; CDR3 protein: ASSGGRAEEETQY
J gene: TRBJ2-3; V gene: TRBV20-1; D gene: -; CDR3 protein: SARDLERYSTDTQY
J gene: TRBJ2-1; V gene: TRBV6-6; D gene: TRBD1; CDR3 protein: ASAVSDRTYNEQF
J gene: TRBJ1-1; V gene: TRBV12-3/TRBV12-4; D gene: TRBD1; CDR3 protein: ASTTTGGLPEAF
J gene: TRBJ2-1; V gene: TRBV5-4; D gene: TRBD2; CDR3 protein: ASSLVGTSGLFNSYNEQF
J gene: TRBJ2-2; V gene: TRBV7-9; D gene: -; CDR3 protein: ASSIVSERDPTGELF
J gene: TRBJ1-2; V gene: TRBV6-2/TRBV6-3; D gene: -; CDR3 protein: ASSYSGIDGYT
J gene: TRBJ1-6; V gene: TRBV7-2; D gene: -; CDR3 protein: ASSLVDTAPLH
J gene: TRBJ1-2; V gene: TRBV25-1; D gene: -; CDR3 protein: ASSDPGYGYT
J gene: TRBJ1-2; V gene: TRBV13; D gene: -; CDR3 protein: ASAEQGHMDYGYT
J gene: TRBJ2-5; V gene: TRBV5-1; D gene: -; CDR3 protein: ASSLRGGLQETQY
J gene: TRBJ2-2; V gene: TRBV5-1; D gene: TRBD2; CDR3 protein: ASSLTSGGYTGELF
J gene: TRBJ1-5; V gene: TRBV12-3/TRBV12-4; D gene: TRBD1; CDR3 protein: ASRQGAGNQPQH
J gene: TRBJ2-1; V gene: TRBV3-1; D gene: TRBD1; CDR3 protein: ASSLKSGQGHNEQF
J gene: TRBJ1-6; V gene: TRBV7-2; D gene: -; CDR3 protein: ASSFQARVEGYSPLH
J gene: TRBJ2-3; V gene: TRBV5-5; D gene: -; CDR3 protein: ASTVQGTDTQY
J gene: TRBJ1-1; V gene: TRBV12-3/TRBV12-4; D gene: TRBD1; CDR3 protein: ASSGQGNTEAF
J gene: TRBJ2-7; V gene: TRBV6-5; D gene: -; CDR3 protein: ASSSAGGLNEQY
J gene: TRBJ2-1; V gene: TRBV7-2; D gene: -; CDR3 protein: ASSFNSATQF
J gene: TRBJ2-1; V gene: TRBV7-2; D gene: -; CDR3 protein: ASSLGASEQF
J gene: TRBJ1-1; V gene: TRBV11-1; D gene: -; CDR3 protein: ASSSPPRAEAF
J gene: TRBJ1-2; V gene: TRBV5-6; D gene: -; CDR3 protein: ASSLEILPGNGYT
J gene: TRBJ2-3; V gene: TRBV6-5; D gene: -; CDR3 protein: ASSSGVYTDTQY
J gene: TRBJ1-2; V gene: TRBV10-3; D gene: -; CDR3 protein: AISRDVAPNYGYT
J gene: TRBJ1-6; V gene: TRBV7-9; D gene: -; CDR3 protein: ASSPLPSSYNSPLH
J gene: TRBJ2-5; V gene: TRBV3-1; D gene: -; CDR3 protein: ASSQDRDSAGQY
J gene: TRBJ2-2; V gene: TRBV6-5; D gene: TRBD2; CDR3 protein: ASNIGGTGELF
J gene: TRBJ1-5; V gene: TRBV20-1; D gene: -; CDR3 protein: SARDTGRGNQPQH
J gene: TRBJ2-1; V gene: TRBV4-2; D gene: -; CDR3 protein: ASSQDESGSYNEQF
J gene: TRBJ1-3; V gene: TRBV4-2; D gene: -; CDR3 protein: ASSRVGPGNRVSSGNTIY
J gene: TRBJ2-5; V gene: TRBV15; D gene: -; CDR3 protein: ATSTRDGQETQY
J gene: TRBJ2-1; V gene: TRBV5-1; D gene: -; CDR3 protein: ASSLLAGYHNEQF
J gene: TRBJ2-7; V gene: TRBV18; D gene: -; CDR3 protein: ASSPYGAYEQY
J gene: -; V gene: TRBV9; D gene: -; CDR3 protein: ASSGYRDTTQETQY
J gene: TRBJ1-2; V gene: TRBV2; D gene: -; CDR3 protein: ASGGGAEIYGYT
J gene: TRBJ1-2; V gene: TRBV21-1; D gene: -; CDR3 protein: ASSKADNGGYT
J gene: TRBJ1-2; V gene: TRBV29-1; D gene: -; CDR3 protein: SVETGRASNYGYT
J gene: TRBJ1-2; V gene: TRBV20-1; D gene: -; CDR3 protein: SARAGADGYT
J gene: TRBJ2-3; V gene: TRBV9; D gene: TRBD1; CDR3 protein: ASSVGTGVDMAQY
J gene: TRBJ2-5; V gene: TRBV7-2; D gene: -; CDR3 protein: ASSLGGQTQY
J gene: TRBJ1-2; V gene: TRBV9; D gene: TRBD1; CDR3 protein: ASSVGGQAWNGYT
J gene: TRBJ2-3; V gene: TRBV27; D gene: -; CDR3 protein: ASTTWSTDTQY
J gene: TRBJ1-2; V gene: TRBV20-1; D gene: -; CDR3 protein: SASDSPLRGYT
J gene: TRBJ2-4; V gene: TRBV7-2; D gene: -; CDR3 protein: ASSPLLVYLGERY
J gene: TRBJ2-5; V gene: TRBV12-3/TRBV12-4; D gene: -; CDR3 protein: ASSFGGRGLLKQY
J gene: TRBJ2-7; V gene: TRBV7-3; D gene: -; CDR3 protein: ASSLVPDIYNEQY
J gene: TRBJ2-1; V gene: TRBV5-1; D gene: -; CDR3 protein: ASAPASYNEQF
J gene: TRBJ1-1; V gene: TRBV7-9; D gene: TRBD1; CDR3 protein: ASKTQGAPEAF
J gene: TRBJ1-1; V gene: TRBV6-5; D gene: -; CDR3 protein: ASRKGGNTEAF
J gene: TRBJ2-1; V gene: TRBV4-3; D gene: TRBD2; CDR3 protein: ASSQLAGGTSYNEQF